The 24 T cell receptor beta chains below all came from one sample that was sequenced in a study of blood T cell repertoires in COVID-19. Some clones are missing from TCRdb's copy, which holds only in-frame ones; the method was immunoSEQ multiplex PCR. The sample carries 100,000 to 150,000 clones, 90% recorded once. Specimen: peripheral blood. These receptors were obtained from a man in his 60s with COVID-19, enrolled during active disease.

The chain recombines TRBV28 with TRBJ2-2, with TRBD1 matching 9 bases. The CDR3 length is 16 residues. V trimming: 1 base; J trimming: 4 bases; junction bases outside the gene matches: 4. Per germline, CDR1 MDHEN and CDR2 SYDVKM. The CDR3 bases are TGTGCCAGCAGTTTATTCGCGACAGGGGGCACCGGGGAGCTGTTTTTT. Encoded protein: CASSLFATGGTGELFF.

DNA for the CDR3: TGTGCCAGCAGCACCAGAGCGGGAGCGGGGGAGACCCAGTACTTC. Amino acids: CASSTRAGAGETQYF. V and J are TRBV5-4 and TRBJ2-5, with 8 nucleotides matching TRBD2. Germline loops: CDR1 SGHNT, CDR2 YYREEE (reference sequence). Trimming removed 4 bases from V and 5 bases from J; junction bases left unmatched: 10. The CDR3 extends over 15 amino acids.

The gene calls are TRBV1 and TRBJ1-1; the tabulated D call, TRBD1, remains unverified against the DNA. TRBV1 is a pseudogene. This CDR3 is built from 12 residues. CDR3 region: CTSSPMGTKAFF. In nucleotides, the CDR3 is TGCACCAGCAGCCCAATGGGGACAAAAGCTTTCTTT.

This clone was counted only a few times. The rearrangement joins TRBV9 to TRBJ1-1; no firm D call. Germline values: CDR1 SGDLS, CDR2 YYNGEE. The ends were cut back, 5 bases at V and 4 bases at J, with 15 bases in the middle. This CDR3 region has 14 residues. The CDR3 protein is CASSPVRFGTEAFF. DNA of the CDR3: TGTGCCAGCAGTCCCGTCAGGTTCGGCACTGAAGCTTTCTTT.

In this sample, this clone turned up a few times. V usage is TRBV4-2 and J usage is TRBJ2-3, with TRBD2 as a possible D gene (6 bases). CDR1 and CDR2 (germline): LGHNA, YNFKEQ. The V end lost 5 bases, the J end lost 0 bases, and 9 bases lay between the germline ends. The CDR3 extends over 14 amino acids. CDR3 bases: TGTGCCAGCAGCACTAGCATTAGCACAGATACGCAGTATTTT. This sequence encodes CASSTSISTDTQYF.

The rearrangement uses TRBV7-8 and TRBJ1-5; TRBD1 is a possible D gene (6 bases). Germline V lookup: CDR1 SGHVS, CDR2 FQNEAQ. V lost 4 bases and J lost 3, with 10 bases in between. The CDR3 is 14 amino acids. CDR3 coding DNA: TGTGCCAGCAGCTCCCGGGACAACAATCAGCCCCAGCATTTT. Translated, it gives CASSSRDNNQPQHF.

This clone appeared a single time. The J gene is TRBJ2-7, the V gene TRBV18, with D possibly matching TRBD2 (5 bases). Trimming took 0 bases from V and 7 from J, leaving 13 bases between them. The germline V gene has CDR1 KGHSH and CDR2 LQKENI. The CDR3 is made up of 14 amino acids. The CDR3 sequence: CASSPPDSLGEQYF. CDR3 nucleotides: TGTGCCAGCTCACCACCGGACTCCTTGGGGGAGCAGTACTTC.

As for this clone: The junction shows a germline mismatch at one end, possibly a read error. The chain carries TRBV4-1 and TRBJ2-5, with a tentative D call TRBD2 (5 bases). In germline, CDR1 is MGHRA, CDR2 YSYEKL. CDR3 length: 13 amino acids. In nucleotides, the CDR3 is TGCGCCACCCAGTCCGGCCACGGGGAGAACCAGTACTTC. Translation gives CATQSGHGENQYF.

This rearrangement joins TRBV2 to TRBJ1-2; D is perhaps TRBD1 (5 bases). Germline CDR1 reads SNHLY; CDR2 reads FYNNEI. The CDR3 consists of 13 residues. Trimming shortened V by 4 bases and J by 2 bases, and 8 bases separated the two germline ends. In DNA form, the CDR3 reads TGTGCCAGCAGTGTGGACATAAACTATGGCTACACCTTC. It codes for CASSVDINYGYTF.

The chain carries TRBV18 and TRBJ1-1; 9 nucleotides match TRBD1. Germline CDR1 and CDR2: KGHSH and LQKENI. The CDR3 consists of 12 residues. J was trimmed by 8 bases and V by 5 bases; bases with no gene match: 3. The CDR3 DNA sequence: TGTGCCAGCTCAGAACAGGGGGCCGAAGCTTTCTTT. It specifies CASSEQGAEAFF.

The chain combines TRBV10-3 with TRBJ2-2, with D unclear. Per germline, CDR1 ENHRY and CDR2 SYGVKD. V lost 9 bases, J lost 0 bases, and 8 bases lay in between. The CDR3 totals 13 residues. The CDR3: CAIQTANTGELFF. The CDR3 DNA reads as TGTGCCATACAGACGGCGAACACCGGGGAGCTGTTTTTT.

This clone was observed once. J is TRBJ2-7 and V is TRBV6-5, with D possibly being TRBD2 (6 bases). The CDR3 extends over 14 amino acids. V dropped 3 bases and J dropped 1 base, with 10 bases sitting between them. CDR1 and CDR2 from the germline V gene are MNHEY and SVGAGI. In nucleotides, the CDR3 is TGTGCCAGCAGTTATAGTCGGGGGTCCTACGAGCAGTACTTC. This encodes CASSYSRGSYEQYF.

The chain combines TRBV19 with TRBJ1-6, with 7 bases lining up with TRBD1. V gave up 2 bases and J gave up 7 bases; unmatched junction bases: 5. CDR1 and CDR2 (germline): LNHDA, SQIVND (reference sequence). The CDR3 runs to 15 residues. The CDR3, as DNA: TGTGCCAGTAGTATAACTGACAGGGCAAATTCACCCCTCCACTTT. It is translated as CASSITDRANSPLHF. Variable domain in full (rest from reference TRBV19 and TRBJ1-6): DGGITQSPKYLFRKEGQNVTLSCEQNLNHDAMYWYRQDPGQGLRLIYYSQIVNDFQKGDIAEGYSVSREKKESFPLTVTSAQKNPTAFYLCASSITDRANSPLHFGNGTRLTVT.

The J gene is TRBJ1-2, the V gene TRBV28; TRBD1 agrees at 7 bases. Germline values: CDR1 MDHEN, CDR2 SYDVKM. V was clipped by 5 bases and J by 3 bases; unmatched bases: 9. This CDR3 spans 15 amino acids. The CDR3 protein is CASSRGQDRDYGYTF. CDR3 in DNA: TGTGCCAGCAGTAGAGGACAAGACAGGGACTATGGCTACACCTTC.

This chain connects TRBV10-3 to TRBJ2-1; a possible D gene is TRBD2 (7 bases). The V end was cut by 0 bases, the J end by 9 bases, with 18 bases between. Germline values: CDR1 ENHRY, CDR2 SYGVKD. This CDR3 has 16 amino acids. Here the CDR3 reads CAISESGAGDPVEQFF. Here the CDR3 DNA reads TGTGCCATCAGTGAGTCGGGGGCGGGGGACCCTGTTGAGCAGTTCTTC.

This sequence joins TRBV4-2 and TRBJ2-7, with a tentative D call TRBD2 (5 bases). Germline loops: CDR1 LGHNA, CDR2 YNFKEQ. This CDR3 has 18 residues. V lost 2 bases to trimming and J lost 6 bases, with 26 bases between them. DNA of the CDR3: TGTGCCAGCAGCCAACGGGGTTCTAAATCCGGTCCCTTGGGCGAGCAGTACTTC. This translates into CASSQRGSKSGPLGEQYF.

The gene calls are TRBV11-2 and TRBJ2-7; tentative D call: TRBD1 (5 bases). Trimming left V 0 bases short and J 0 bases short, with 9 bases between. This CDR3 is built from 15 residues. Germline V gene sequence: CDR1 SGHAT, CDR2 FQNNGV. The CDR3 coding sequence is TGTGCCAGCAGCTTAGAAGGGGCCCTCTCCTACGAGCAGTACTTC. It specifies CASSLEGALSYEQYF. Looking up the rest from reference TRBV11-2 and TRBJ2-7 gives the full variable domain: EAGVAQSPRYKIIEKRQSVAFWCNPISGHATLYWYQQILGQGPKLLIQFQNNGVVDDSQLPKDRFSAERLKGVDSTLKIQPAKLEDSAVYLCASSLEGALSYEQYFGPGTRLTVT.

The V and J genes are TRBV10-1 and TRBJ2-7; TRBD2 matches at 7 bases. This CDR3 is built from 14 residues. V shed 5 bases and J 6 bases; nucleotides not matched to a gene: 10. Germline V gives CDR1 WNHNN, CDR2 SYGVQD (reference sequence). The CDR3 DNA follows: TGCGCCAGCAGTTTTAGCGGGCGGTCTACCGAGCAGTACTTC. Translation: CASSFSGRSTEQYF.

This clone occurred a few times. In DNA, the CDR3 is TGTGCCAGCAGTCTCATTAGCGGGAGTAGCACCGGGGAGCTGTTTTTT. It yields the protein CASSLISGSSTGELFF. This chain joins TRBV7-3 and TRBJ2-2, with 9 positions matching TRBD2. The V segment lost 6 bases and the J segment 4 bases; nucleotides outside the gene matches: 9. Per the germline V gene, CDR1 is SGHTA and CDR2 is FQGTGA. The CDR3 consists of 16 residues. The variable domain in full, completed from reference TRBV7-3 and TRBJ2-2, reads GAGVSQTPSNKVTEKGKYVELRCDPISGHTALYWYRQSLGQGPEFLIYFQGTGAADDSGLPNDRFFAVRPEGSVSTLKIQRTERGDSAVYLCASSLISGSSTGELFFGEGSRLTVL.

The gene calls are TRBV6-1 and TRBJ2-5; 10 bases line up with TRBD1. The CDR3 consists of 17 residues. Germline CDR1 and CDR2: MNHNS and SASEGT. Trimming removed 4 bases from V and 5 bases from J; junction bases left unmatched: 13. The CDR3 region is CASSGTGGHLSAETQYF. CDR3 sequence (DNA): TGTGCCAGCAGTGGGACAGGGGGACACCTTAGCGCGGAGACCCAGTACTTC.

The chain uses TRBV18 and TRBJ1-1; 12 nucleotides line up with TRBD1. The CDR3 is 18 residues long. CDR1 and CDR2 (germline): KGHSH, LQKENI. V shed 2 bases, J shed 1 base, and the junction held 8 bases outside the gene matches. CDR3 loop: CASSPARPGQGANTEAFF. The CDR3, as DNA: TGTGCCAGCTCACCAGCCCGACCGGGACAGGGGGCGAACACTGAAGCTTTCTTT.

The chain has TRBV29-1 and TRBJ2-3; TRBD2 is a possible D gene (6 bases). The CDR3 contains 15 residues. Deletions cut 0 bases from V and 4 bases from J, with 14 bases between. Per germline, CDR1 SQVTM and CDR2 ANQGSEA. The CDR3 region is CSVEDRRGSPDTQYF. CDR3 in DNA: TGCAGCGTTGAAGATAGGCGGGGAAGTCCAGATACGCAGTATTTT.

The chain joins TRBV7-2 to TRBJ1-2; a possible D gene is TRBD1 (5 bases). The CDR3 runs 14 residues. V was cut by 5 bases and J by 0 bases, with 10 bases left in between. CDR1 is SGHTA, CDR2 FQGNSA, per germline. The CDR3 DNA is TGTGCCAGCAGCCTACCGACAGCTAACTATGGCTACACCTTC. Amino acids: CASSLPTANYGYTF.

The chain is built from TRBV18 and TRBJ1-3, with D possibly TRBD1 on 6 matching bases. Germline V gene lookup returns CDR1 KGHSH and CDR2 LQKENI. Trimming left V 5 bases short and J 4 bases short, with 15 bases between. The length of the CDR3 is 15 residues. CDR3 sequence (DNA): TGTGCCAGCTCAACGGGGGGGGCTGGAGGAAACACCATATATTTT. Encoded protein: CASSTGGAGGNTIYF.